The 17 T cell receptor beta chains presented below share a single source sample, sequenced in a study of T cells expressing NK-cell markers. Reanalyzing the 5' RACE reads, TCRdb keeps one entry per CDR3 protein, without DNA. The repertoire table contains 140,000 or so distinct CDR3 sequences. What was sequenced was blood T cells: a sorted CD56 or NKG2C T cell subset, CD4+ or CD8+ T cells, or bulk PBMC T cells (not recorded which). The receptor set was obtained from a young man in good health.

This chain uses TRBV30 with TRBJ2-7; no DNA is available, so the TRBD2 call from TCRdb remains unchecked. CDR1 GTSNPN and CDR2 SVGIG come from the germline V gene (reference sequence). This CDR3 is built from 14 residues. CDR3 residues: CAWSPPDWPYEQYF.

V is TRBV5-5 and J is TRBJ2-5; as DNA is missing, the TRBD1 call by TCRdb cannot be tested. The CDR3 is 15 residues long. Germline loops: CDR1 SGHKS, CDR2 YYEKEE (reference sequence). CDR3 in amino acids: CASSLFGQGQETQYF. Full variable domain (missing parts from reference TRBV5-5 and TRBJ2-5): DAGVTQSPTHLIKTRGQQVTLRCSPISGHKSVSWYQQVLGQGPQFIFQYYEKEERGRGNFPDRFSARQFPNYSSELNVNALLLGDSALYLCASSLFGQGQETQYFGPGTRLLVL.

The V and J genes are TRBV27 and TRBJ1-2; TCRdb calls TRBD1, which cannot be checked without DNA. CDR1 and CDR2 (germline): MNHEY, SMNVEV (reference sequence). The CDR3 extends over 13 amino acids. This CDR3 is CASSPLDSYGYTF.

J is TRBJ1-1 and V is TRBV5-4; TCRdb outputs TRBD1, but without DNA this stays unchecked. The germline V gene encodes CDR1 SGHNT and CDR2 YYREEE (reference sequence). The CDR3 is 13 residues long. CDR3 sequence: CASLTRGDTEAFF.

The chain employs TRBV15 and TRBJ1-3. Germline V gene lookup returns CDR1 LNHNV and CDR2 YYDKDF (reference sequence). This CDR3 contains 17 residues. CDR3 amino acids: CATSRDEGSLAGNTIYF. The whole variable domain, remainder taken from reference TRBV15 and TRBJ1-3, is DAMVIQNPRYQVTQFGKPVTLSCSQTLNHNVMYWYQQKSSQAPKLLFHYYDKDFNNEADTPDNFQSRRPNTSFCFLDIRSPGLGDTAMYLCATSRDEGSLAGNTIYFGEGSWLTVV.

The chain employs TRBV15 and TRBJ2-5; the TCRdb D gene call, TRBD1, has no DNA to confirm it. The length of the CDR3 is 14 residues. The germline CDR1 and CDR2 sequences are LNHNV and YYDKDF (reference sequence). The CDR3 spells CATSRVGTRETQYF.

The rearrangement joins TRBV11-1 to TRBJ2-1; TCRdb calls TRBD2, which cannot be checked without DNA. The CDR3 covers 13 residues. Germline V gene lookup returns CDR1 SGHAT and CDR2 FQDESV (reference sequence). The CDR3 loop is CASSLGSGVEQFF.

The chain uses TRBV7-8 and TRBJ1-1; TCRdb lists TRBD1, though no DNA is available to test this call. Germline values: CDR1 SGHVS, CDR2 FQNEAQ. The CDR3 spans 14 residues. The CDR3 here is CASSPLTGGTEAFF.

V usage is TRBV29-1 and J usage is TRBJ2-1; TCRdb gives TRBD1 as the D gene, but with no DNA this cannot be confirmed. The germline gives CDR1 SQVTM, CDR2 ANQGSEA. The CDR3 sequence is 13 residues long. The CDR3 sequence: CSVVSTGDNEQFF.

This rearrangement joins TRBV29-1 to TRBJ1-2; the TCRdb call, TRBD1, lacks DNA for checking. This CDR3 spans 11 amino acids. CDR1 and CDR2 (germline): SQVTM, ANQGSEA. CDR3 sequence: CSVGGGYGYTF.

This chain connects TRBV6-5 to TRBJ2-3; TCRdb proposes TRBD2, but this gene call is untestable without DNA. The CDR3 runs 14 residues. CDR1 is MNHEY and CDR2 is SVGAGI in the germline V gene. CDR3 amino acids: CASSYDCGADTQYF.

The chain links TRBV29-1 to TRBJ2-1; TCRdb's D gene call, TRBD2, goes unchecked for lack of DNA. This CDR3 spans 13 amino acids. CDR1 is SQVTM and CDR2 is ANQGSEA in the germline V gene. CDR3 sequence reads: CSVEDLSGNEQFF.

The rearrangement links TRBV6-4 to TRBJ2-3; there is no DNA to check the TCRdb D call of TRBD1. The germline gives CDR1 MRHNA, CDR2 SNTAGT. The CDR3 has 15 residues. CDR3 region: CASSETGEGTDTQYF.

The chain recombines TRBV5-6 with TRBJ2-7; TCRdb selects TRBD1, and the lack of DNA leaves this call unchecked. The CDR3 covers 14 residues. The germline V gene encodes CDR1 SGHDT and CDR2 YYEEEE. This CDR3 is CASSPGPLGVEQYF.

The chain links TRBV2 to TRBJ1-1; TCRdb's D call of TRBD1 is untestable without DNA. This CDR3 has 14 residues. Germline CDR1 reads SNHLY; CDR2 reads FYNNEI. CDR3 in amino acids: CASRGGHLNTEAFF.

The genes are TRBV7-9 and TRBJ2-1. In germline, CDR1 is SEHNR, CDR2 FQNEAQ (reference sequence). This CDR3 region has 15 residues. This CDR3 is CASRISGSSYNEQFF.

This chain uses TRBV7-9 with TRBJ2-3; TCRdb's D gene call, TRBD1, goes unchecked for lack of DNA. This CDR3 has 15 residues. The germline V gene has CDR1 SEHNR and CDR2 FQNEAQ (reference sequence). The CDR3 spells CASSPTGSSTDTQYF.